These 10 T cell receptor beta chains were sequenced from one sample in a study of tumor and adjacent non-tumor tissue in lung cancer. No cell sorting was done before RNA was extracted from the tissue. Three rounds of nested PCR, following a modified ARM-PCR protocol, produced the TCRbeta library. MiXCR was run by TCRdb on the multiplex PCR reads, yielding one entry per CDR3 protein. The top ten hold 37% of the sample, which has some 99,000 distinct CDR3 sequences, roughly 74% seen once. Sequenced material: lung tumor tissue. The receptors were sampled from a woman aged 55-69 years with non-small cell lung cancer.

On this clonotype itself: A read error is likely, as this CDR3 ends without the conserved phenylalanine or tryptophan. The CDR3 DNA reads TGCAGTGCTAGAGTGAGGACAGGGGTTGACACTGAAGCTTTCATT. This encodes CSARVRTGVDTEAFI. The chain is built from TRBV20-1 and TRBJ1-1; 9 bases are shared with TRBD1. Trimming took 1 base from V and 3 from J; bases not matched to a gene: 6. In germline, CDR1 is DFQATT, CDR2 SNEGSKA (reference sequence). The CDR3 sequence is 15 residues long.

This clonotype appeared a single time. The chain recombines TRBV28 with TRBJ2-7; TRBD1 matches at 8 bases. The V gene end was trimmed by 1 base and the J gene end by 5 bases; junction bases not matched to a gene: 7. The CDR3 length is 15 residues. Looked up from germline, CDR1 is MDHEN and CDR2 is SYDVKM. CDR3 protein: CASSLLEGQVNEQYF. In DNA form, the CDR3 reads TGTGCCAGCAGTTTATTAGAGGGACAGGTCAACGAGCAGTACTTC.

As to this clonotype: A read error may account for a junction end that differs from germline. The J gene is TRBJ1-6, the V gene TRBV11-2; D is ambiguous. The CDR3 is 14 amino acids. Germline CDR1 SGHAT, CDR2 FQNNGV. The CDR3 sequence is CASSLEARNLPLHF. In DNA form, the CDR3 reads TGCGCCAGCAGCTTAGAAGCAAGAAATTTACCCCTCCACTTT. Full variable domain (outside the CDR3, taken from reference TRBV11-2 and TRBJ1-6): EAGVAQSPRYKIIEKRQSVAFWCNPISGHATLYWYQQILGQGPKLLIQFQNNGVVDDSQLPKDRFSAERLKGVDSTLKIQPAKLEDSAVYLCASSLEARNLPLHFGNGTRLTVT.

A word on this clonotype: One junction end does not reproduce the germline sequence, and a read error may be involved. The genes are TRBV20-1 and TRBJ1-2; perhaps TRBD1 as D (6 bases). The CDR3 consists of 12 residues. Germline lookup yields CDR1 DFQATT and CDR2 SNEGSKA (reference sequence). CDR3 region: CGAEMGDIGYTF. The CDR3 DNA is TGCGGTGCTGAAATGGGGGACATTGGCTACACCTTC.

This clonotype was detected ten times or more. The V and J genes are TRBV6-2 or TRBV6-3 and TRBJ2-3; D is ambiguous. Deletions cut 2 bases from V and 2 bases from J, with 8 bases between. Germline V CDR1 and CDR2: MNHEY, SVGEGT. This CDR3 has 14 residues. CDR3 DNA sequence: TGTGCCAGCAGTTACGGGCAGATCACAGATACGCAGTATTTT. Translating it yields CASSYGQITDTQYF.

On this clonotype itself: One end of the junction does not line up with germline, which may come from a read error. The chain is built from TRBV6-5 and TRBJ1-2; maybe TRBD1 (6 bases). The V gene's germline CDR1 is MNHEY and CDR2 SVGAGI. The CDR3 runs 13 residues. The DNA of the CDR3 is TGTACCAGCAGTTACTCCACAGGGAGGGGCTACACCTTC. Translated, it gives CTSSYSTGRGYTF.

V usage is TRBV11-3 and J usage is TRBJ2-5, with D possibly matching TRBD1 (5 bases). Germline V lookup: CDR1 SGHNT, CDR2 YENEEA. The ends were cut back, 5 bases at V and 5 bases at J, with 18 bases in the middle. The CDR3 runs to 15 residues. The CDR3 nucleotides read TGTGCCAGCAGCCTCGTGGGGCACGTGTGGGAGACCCAGTACTTC. This gives the protein CASSLVGHVWETQYF.

On this clonotype itself: The junction shows a germline mismatch at one end, possibly a read error. V gene TRBV6-6 combines with J gene TRBJ2-5; 14 bases line up with TRBD2. The CDR3 covers 18 residues. Germline lookup yields CDR1 MNHNY and CDR2 SVGAGI (reference sequence). This chain's CDR3 is CTSRGGTSGRRYQETQYF. The CDR3 DNA is TGTACCAGCAGGGGTGGGACTAGCGGGAGAAGGTACCAAGAGACCCAGTACTTC.

This clonotype showed up many times. The chain employs TRBV20-1 and TRBJ1-5, with D tentatively TRBD1 (5 bases). The CDR3 sequence is 14 residues long. CDR1 and CDR2 from the germline V gene are DFQATT and SNEGSKA (reference sequence). V gave up 7 bases and J gave up 2 bases, with 15 bases separating them. The CDR3 region has the DNA TGCAGTGTTTCAGGGCCGGATCGCAATCAGCCCCAGCATTTT. It translates to CSVSGPDRNQPQHF.

There are many counts of this clonotype. The chain uses TRBV5-5 and TRBJ2-5; D is undetermined. The CDR3 consists of 15 residues. The V end was cut by 2 bases, the J end by 2 bases, with 13 bases between. CDR1 SGHKS and CDR2 YYEKEE come from the germline V gene (reference sequence). The DNA of the CDR3 is TGTGCCAGCAGCTTCCTTGGCGAGACACAAGAGACCCAGTACTTC. Translation gives CASSFLGETQETQYF.